This T cell receptor beta chain appears in the sequencing data of a study of beta chain features in type 1 diabetes. Study conclusions and caveats: More deletions and fewer insertions at VDJ junctions were found in patients with type 1 diabetes. Shortening that was moderate but significant affected the TCRB CDR3s of Type 1 diabetes patients in all four CD4+ subsets. Among patients, naive, central memory and Treg TCRB repertoires appeared more similar than among healthy donors.

Reverse transcribing all isolated RNA meant expressed TCRB transcripts were sequenced. Libraries were prepared by immunoSEQ multiplex PCR; TCRdb keeps only in-frame clonotypes and omits some of them. The sample contains about 620,000 clones, about 14% of which appear only once. V gave up 0 bases and J gave up 1 base, with 13 bases separating them. This CDR3 region has 17 residues. Germline V gene lookup returns CDR1 SGHDT and CDR2 YYEEEE. Concerning this clone itself: Its antigen is unidentified.

This TCR was sampled from a man between 18 and 35 years old in good health. The sequenced material came from naive CD4+ T cells from blood. This rearrangement joins TRBV5-6 to TRBJ2-2; D unclear. CDR3 bases: TGTGCCAGCAGCTTGGTGGTACCTCCAAAGAACACCGGGGAGCTGTTTTTT. It yields the protein CASSLVVPPKNTGELFF. Full variable domain (remainder filled in from reference TRBV5-6 and TRBJ2-2): DAGVTQSPTHLIKTRGQQVTLRCSPKSGHDTVSWYQQALGQGPQFIFQYYEEEERQRGNFPDRFSGHQFPNYSSELNVNALLLGDSALYLCASSLVVPPKNTGELFFGEGSRLTVL.